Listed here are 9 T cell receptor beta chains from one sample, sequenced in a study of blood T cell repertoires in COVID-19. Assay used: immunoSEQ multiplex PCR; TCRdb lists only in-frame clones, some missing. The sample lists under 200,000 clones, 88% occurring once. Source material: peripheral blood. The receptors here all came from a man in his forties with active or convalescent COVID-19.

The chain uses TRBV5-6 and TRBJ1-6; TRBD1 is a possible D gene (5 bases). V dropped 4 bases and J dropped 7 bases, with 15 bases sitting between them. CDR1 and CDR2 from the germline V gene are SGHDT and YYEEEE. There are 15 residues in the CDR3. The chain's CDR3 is CASSPEGVSNSPLHF. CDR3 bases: TGTGCCAGCAGCCCCGAAGGGGTGTCGAATTCACCCCTCCACTTT.

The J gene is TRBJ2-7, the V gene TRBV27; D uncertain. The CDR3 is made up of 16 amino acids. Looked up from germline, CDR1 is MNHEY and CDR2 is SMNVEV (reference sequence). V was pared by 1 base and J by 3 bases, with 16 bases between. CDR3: CASSLWYRDERYEQYF. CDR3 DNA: TGTGCCAGCAGTTTATGGTACCGAGACGAGCGCTACGAGCAGTACTTC.

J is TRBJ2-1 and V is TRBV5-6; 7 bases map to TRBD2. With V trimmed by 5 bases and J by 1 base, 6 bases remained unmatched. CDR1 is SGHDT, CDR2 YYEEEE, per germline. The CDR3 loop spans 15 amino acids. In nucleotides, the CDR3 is TGTGCCAGCAGGTACCCCGGGGGGTCCTACAATGAGCAGTTCTTC. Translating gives CASRYPGGSYNEQFF. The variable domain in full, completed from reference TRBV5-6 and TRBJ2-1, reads DAGVTQSPTHLIKTRGQQVTLRCSPKSGHDTVSWYQQALGQGPQFIFQYYEEEERQRGNFPDRFSGHQFPNYSSELNVNALLLGDSALYLCASRYPGGSYNEQFFGPGTRLTVL.

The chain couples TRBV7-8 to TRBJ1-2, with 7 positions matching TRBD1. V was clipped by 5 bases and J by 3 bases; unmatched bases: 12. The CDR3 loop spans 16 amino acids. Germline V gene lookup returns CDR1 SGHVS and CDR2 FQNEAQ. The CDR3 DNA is TGTGCCAGCAGCCCAGTAAACACAGGGGAGTACTATGGCTACACCTTC. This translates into CASSPVNTGEYYGYTF.

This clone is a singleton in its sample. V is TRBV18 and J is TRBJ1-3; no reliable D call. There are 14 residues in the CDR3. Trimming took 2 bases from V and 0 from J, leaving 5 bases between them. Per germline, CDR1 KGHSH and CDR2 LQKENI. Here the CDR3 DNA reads TGTGCCAGCTCACCAGCAGACTCTGGAAACACCATATATTTT. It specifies CASSPADSGNTIYF.

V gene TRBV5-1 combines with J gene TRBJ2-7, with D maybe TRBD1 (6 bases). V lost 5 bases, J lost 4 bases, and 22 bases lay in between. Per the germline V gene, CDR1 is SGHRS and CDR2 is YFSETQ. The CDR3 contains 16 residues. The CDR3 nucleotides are TGCGCCAGCAGTTTAAACCGGGACACCGGCCGGTACGAGCAGTACTTC. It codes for CASSLNRDTGRYEQYF.

The CDR3 DNA is TGTGCCAGCACTGAGGAACAGGGTACTGGACAGCCCCAGCATTTT. Protein product: CASTEEQGTGQPQHF. The rearrangement links TRBV2 to TRBJ1-5; D is perhaps TRBD1 (6 bases). The CDR3 consists of 15 residues. From germline, CDR1 is SNHLY and CDR2 FYNNEI. Between the trimmed V and J ends, which lost 7 bases and 7 bases, there was a span of 20 bases.

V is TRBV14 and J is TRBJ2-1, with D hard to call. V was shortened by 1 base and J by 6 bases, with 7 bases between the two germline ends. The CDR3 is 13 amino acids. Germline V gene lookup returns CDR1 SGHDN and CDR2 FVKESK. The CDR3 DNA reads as TGTGCCAGCAGCCAAGCAAACAGCAATGAGCAGTTCTTC. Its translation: CASSQANSNEQFF.

CDR3 bases: TGCGCCAGCAGCCTACAGGTATACTACGAGCAGTACTTC. This encodes CASSLQVYYEQYF. The chain joins TRBV4-3 to TRBJ2-7; the D gene is possibly TRBD1 (5 bases). Germline V CDR1 and CDR2: LGHNA, YSLEER. The CDR3 spans 13 residues. V was shortened by 4 bases and J by 3 bases, with 10 bases between the two germline ends.